This T cell receptor (beta chain) originates from a study of blood T cell repertoires in COVID-19. The wider study: Nucleic acid was either cDNA or gDNA, and it came from T cells, B-cell-depleted T cells, or PBMCs.

The CDR3 contains 13 residues. CDR1 is MNHEY, CDR2 SMNVEV, per germline (reference sequence). The V segment lost 5 bases and the J segment 9 bases; nucleotides outside the gene matches: 7. Original processing notes: How many nucleated cells were present was estimated from reference gene primer amplification. Only in-frame clones appear in the TCRdb table, and some are missing; sequencing was by immunoSEQ multiplex PCR. V and J calls and clone size follow that table, whereas D and trimming were derived from the DNA. The sample lists some 160,000 clones, around 89% occurring once. This sequence was found in a woman aged 60-75 years with active COVID-19. The V and J genes are TRBV27 and TRBJ1-2; 9 bases are a match to TRBD1. The sequenced sample was peripheral blood. The DNA of the CDR3 is TGTGCCAGCAGTCGGGGGACAGGGAACAGCTACACCTTC. Its translation is CASSRGTGNSYTF.